This TCR beta chain stems from a study of patients and donors after allogeneic stem cell transplantation. TCRdb recomputed calls from the RT-PCR reads with MiXCR, one row per CDR3 protein. The repertoire holds roughly 960,000 distinct CDR3 sequences, around 17% seen once, with roughly 6.4% in the top ten. Trimming left V 0 bases short and J 4 bases short, with 7 bases between. The CDR3 sequence is 13 residues long. This clonotype was detected many times. The gene calls are TRBV12-3 or TRBV12-4 and TRBJ2-7, with D hard to call. This receptor was identified in a human donor who was either an allogeneic HSCT recipient or a stem cell or donor lymphocyte infusion donor (not recorded which). It is not recorded whose cells these are; they may come from a transplant donor. Material: blood, either unsorted or a sorted T cell fraction (not recorded which). Here the CDR3 reads CASSLATPYEQYF. Here the CDR3 DNA reads TGTGCCAGCAGTTTAGCGACACCTTACGAGCAGTACTTC.